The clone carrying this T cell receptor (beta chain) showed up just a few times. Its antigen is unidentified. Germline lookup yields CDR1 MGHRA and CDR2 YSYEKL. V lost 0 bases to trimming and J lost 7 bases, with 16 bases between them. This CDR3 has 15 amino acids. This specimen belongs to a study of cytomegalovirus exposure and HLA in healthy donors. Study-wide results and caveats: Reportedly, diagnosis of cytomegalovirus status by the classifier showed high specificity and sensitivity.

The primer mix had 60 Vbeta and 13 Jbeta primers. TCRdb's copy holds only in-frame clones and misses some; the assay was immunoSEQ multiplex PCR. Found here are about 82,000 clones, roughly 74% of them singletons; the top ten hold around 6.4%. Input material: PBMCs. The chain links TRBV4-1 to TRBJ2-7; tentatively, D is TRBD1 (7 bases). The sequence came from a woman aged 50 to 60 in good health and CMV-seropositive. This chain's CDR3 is CASSQDVKGAGEQYF. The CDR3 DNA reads TGCGCCAGCAGCCAAGATGTAAAGGGGGCGGGGGAGCAGTACTTC.